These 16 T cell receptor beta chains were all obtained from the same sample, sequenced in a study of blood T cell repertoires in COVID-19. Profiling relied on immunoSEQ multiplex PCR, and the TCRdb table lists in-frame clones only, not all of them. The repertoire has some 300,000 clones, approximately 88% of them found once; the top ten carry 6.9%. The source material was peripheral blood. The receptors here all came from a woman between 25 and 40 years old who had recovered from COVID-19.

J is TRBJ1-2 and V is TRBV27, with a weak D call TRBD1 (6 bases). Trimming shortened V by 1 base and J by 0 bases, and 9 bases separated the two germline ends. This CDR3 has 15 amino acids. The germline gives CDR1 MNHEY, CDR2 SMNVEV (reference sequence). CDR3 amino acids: CASSLWQGSNYGYTF. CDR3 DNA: TGTGCCAGCAGTTTATGGCAGGGGTCTAACTATGGCTACACCTTC.

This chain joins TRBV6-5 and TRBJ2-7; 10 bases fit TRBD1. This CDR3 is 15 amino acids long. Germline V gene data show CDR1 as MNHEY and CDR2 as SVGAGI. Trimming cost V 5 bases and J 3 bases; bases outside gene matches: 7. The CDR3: CASSPDRGTGYEQYF. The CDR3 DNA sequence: TGTGCCAGCAGTCCGGACAGGGGGACGGGCTACGAGCAGTACTTC.

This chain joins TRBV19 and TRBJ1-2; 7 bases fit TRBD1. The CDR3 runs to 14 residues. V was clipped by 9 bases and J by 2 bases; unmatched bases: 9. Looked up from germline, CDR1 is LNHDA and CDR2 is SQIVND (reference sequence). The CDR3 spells CASQKQGRNYGYTF. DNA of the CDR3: TGTGCCAGCCAAAAACAGGGGAGAAACTATGGCTACACCTTC.

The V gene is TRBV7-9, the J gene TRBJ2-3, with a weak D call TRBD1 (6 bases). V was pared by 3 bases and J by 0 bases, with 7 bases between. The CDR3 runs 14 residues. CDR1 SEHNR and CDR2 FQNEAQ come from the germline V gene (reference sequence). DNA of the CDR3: TGTGCCAGCAGCTTGGACAGAAGCACAGATACGCAGTATTTT. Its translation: CASSLDRSTDTQYF.

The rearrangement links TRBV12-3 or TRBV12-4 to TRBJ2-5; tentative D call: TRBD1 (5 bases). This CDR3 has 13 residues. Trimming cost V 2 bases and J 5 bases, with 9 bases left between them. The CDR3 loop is CASSLKGRETQYF. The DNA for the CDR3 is TGTGCCAGCAGTTTAAAGGGGCGTGAGACCCAGTACTTC.

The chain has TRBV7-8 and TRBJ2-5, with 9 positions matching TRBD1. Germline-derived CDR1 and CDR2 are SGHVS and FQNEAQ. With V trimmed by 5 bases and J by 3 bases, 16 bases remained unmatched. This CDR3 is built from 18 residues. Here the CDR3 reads CASSLTYGQGRQEETQYF. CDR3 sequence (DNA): TGTGCCAGCAGCCTGACCTATGGACAGGGGAGACAAGAAGAGACCCAGTACTTC.

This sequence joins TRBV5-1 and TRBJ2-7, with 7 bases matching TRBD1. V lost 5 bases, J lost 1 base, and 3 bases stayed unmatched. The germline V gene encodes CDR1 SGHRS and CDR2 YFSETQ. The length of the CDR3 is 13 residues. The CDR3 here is CASRGDSSYEQYF. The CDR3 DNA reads TGCGCCAGCAGGGGGGACAGTTCCTACGAGCAGTACTTC.

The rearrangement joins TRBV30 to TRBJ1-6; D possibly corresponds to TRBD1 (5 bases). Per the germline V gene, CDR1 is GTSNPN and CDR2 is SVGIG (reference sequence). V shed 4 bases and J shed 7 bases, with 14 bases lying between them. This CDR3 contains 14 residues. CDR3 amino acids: CAWTPLTANSPLHF. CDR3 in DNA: TGTGCCTGGACCCCATTGACAGCCAATTCACCCCTCCACTTT.

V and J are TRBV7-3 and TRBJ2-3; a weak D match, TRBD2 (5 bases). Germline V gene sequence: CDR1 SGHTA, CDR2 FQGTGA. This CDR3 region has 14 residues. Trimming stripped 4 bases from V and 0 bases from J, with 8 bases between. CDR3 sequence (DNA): TGTGCCAGCAGCTCTTTAGCGAGCACAGATACGCAGTATTTT. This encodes CASSSLASTDTQYF.

The CDR3 region has the DNA TGTGCCAGCAGCCCCCGACAGGCCGTCTCACCCCTCCACTTT. Its translation is CASSPRQAVSPLHF. This chain joins TRBV6-6 and TRBJ1-6; D perhaps matches TRBD1 (6 bases). V was pared by 6 bases and J by 10 bases, with 16 bases between. The CDR3 length is 14 residues. In germline, CDR1 is MNHNY, CDR2 SVGAGI (reference sequence).

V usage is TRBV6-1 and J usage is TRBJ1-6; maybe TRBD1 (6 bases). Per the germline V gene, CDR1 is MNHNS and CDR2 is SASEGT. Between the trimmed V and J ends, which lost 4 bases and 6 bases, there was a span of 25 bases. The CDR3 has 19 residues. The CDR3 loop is CASSVFRGTPIYVNSPLHF. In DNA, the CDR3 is TGTGCCAGCAGTGTCTTCAGGGGCACCCCTATATACGTTAATTCACCCCTCCACTTT.

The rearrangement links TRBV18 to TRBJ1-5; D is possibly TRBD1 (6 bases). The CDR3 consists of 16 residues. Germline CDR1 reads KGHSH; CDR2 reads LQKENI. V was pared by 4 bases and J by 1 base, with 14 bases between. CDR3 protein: CASSLGTWISNQPQHF. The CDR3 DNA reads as TGTGCCAGCTCACTCGGGACATGGATAAGCAATCAGCCCCAGCATTTT.

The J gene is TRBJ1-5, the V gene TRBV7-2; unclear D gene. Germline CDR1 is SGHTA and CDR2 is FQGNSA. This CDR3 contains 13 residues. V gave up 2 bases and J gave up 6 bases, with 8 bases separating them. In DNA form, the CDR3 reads TGTGCCAGCAGCTTACTGAGTGGTCAGCCCCAGCATTTT. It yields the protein CASSLLSGQPQHF.

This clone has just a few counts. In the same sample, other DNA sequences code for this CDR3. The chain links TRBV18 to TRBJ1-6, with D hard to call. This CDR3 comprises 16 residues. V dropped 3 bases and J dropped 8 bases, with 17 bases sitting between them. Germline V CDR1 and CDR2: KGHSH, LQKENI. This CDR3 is CASSPSGHGEDSPLHF. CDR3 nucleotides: TGTGCCAGCTCACCCTCGGGTCACGGGGAGGATTCACCCCTCCACTTT. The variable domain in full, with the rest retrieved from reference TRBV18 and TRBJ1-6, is NAGVMQNPRHLVRRRGQEARLRCSPMKGHSHVYWYRQLPEEGLKFMVYLQKENIIDESGMPKERFSAEFPKEGPSILRIQQVVRGDSAAYFCASSPSGHGEDSPLHFGNGTRLTVT.

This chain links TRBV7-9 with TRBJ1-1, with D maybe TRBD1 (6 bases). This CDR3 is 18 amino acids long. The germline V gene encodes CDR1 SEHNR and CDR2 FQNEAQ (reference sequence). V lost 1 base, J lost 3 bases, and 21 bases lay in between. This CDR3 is CASSLGWGPGVSDTEAFF. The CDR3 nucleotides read TGTGCCAGCAGCTTAGGATGGGGGCCAGGGGTATCGGACACTGAAGCTTTCTTT.

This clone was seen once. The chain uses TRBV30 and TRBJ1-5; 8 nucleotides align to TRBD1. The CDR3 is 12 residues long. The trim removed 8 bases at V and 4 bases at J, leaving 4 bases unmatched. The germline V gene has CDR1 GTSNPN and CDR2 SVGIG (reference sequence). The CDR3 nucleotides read TGTGCCGCGAGACAGGGGAATCAGCCCCAGCATTTT. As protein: CAARQGNQPQHF. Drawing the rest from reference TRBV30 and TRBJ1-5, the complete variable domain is SQTIHQWPATLVQPVGSPLSLECTVEGTSNPNLYWYRQAAGRGLQLLFYSVGIGQISSEVPQNLSASRPQDRQFILSSKKLLLSDSGFYLCAARQGNQPQHFGDGTRLSIL.